This T cell receptor (beta chain) was captured by sequencing in a study of blood T cell repertoires in COVID-19. The CDR3 spans 17 residues. Trimming left V 3 bases short and J 0 bases short, with 15 bases between. CDR1 and CDR2 from the germline V gene are SGHTA and FQGNSA. Original analysis: Amplified reference gene primers provided the basis for estimating nucleated cell counts. Assay: immunoSEQ multiplex PCR; the TCRdb copy retains only in-frame clones and omits some. V, J and clone size are those of that table, while D and trimming were read from the DNA. Of fewer than 200,000 clones listed, about 83% are singletons. Living in 24 US areas, the participants were between roughly 18 and 95 years of age.

The receptor was isolated from a woman aged 45 to 65 in a cohort exposed to, infected with or recovered from COVID-19 (not recorded which). This rearrangement joins TRBV7-2 to TRBJ1-5; D ambiguous. The sample comprised PBMCs or T cells enriched from blood (not recorded which). The CDR3 coding sequence is TGTGCCAGCAGCTTTACATCGTCTCGTAATAGCAATCAGCCCCAGCATTTT. Translated: CASSFTSSRNSNQPQHF.